Listed here are 30 T cell receptor beta chains from one sample, sequenced in a study of blood T cell repertoires in COVID-19. The method was immunoSEQ multiplex PCR; TCRdb's version includes in-frame clones alone and lacks a portion of them. Here the sample spans about 300,000 clones, around 86% being singletons. The sample consisted of peripheral blood. The receptors stem from a man between 65 and 85 years old with acute or convalescent COVID-19.

This clone was detected once. The rearrangement uses TRBV5-1 and TRBJ1-4; no clear D. Trimming took off 0 bases at V and 4 bases at J, with 10 bases between the two ends. CDR3 size: 15 residues. Germline V gene sequence: CDR1 SGHRS, CDR2 YFSETQ. CDR3 DNA sequence: TGCGCCAGCAGCTTGGTTTCGGGTGATAATGAAAAACTGTTTTTT. Protein: CASSLVSGDNEKLFF.

The rearrangement joins TRBV5-8 to TRBJ2-3, with 7 bases identical to TRBD1. The germline V gene encodes CDR1 SGHTS and CDR2 YDEGEE. The CDR3 spans 15 residues. The V gene end was trimmed by 3 bases and the J gene end by 2 bases; junction bases not matched to a gene: 6. CDR3 region: CASSSPGQHTDTQYF. In DNA form, the CDR3 reads TGTGCCAGCAGCTCACCGGGACAGCACACAGATACGCAGTATTTT.

The chain combines TRBV7-2 with TRBJ2-1, with TRBD2 matching over 10 bases. The germline CDR1 and CDR2 sequences are SGHTA and FQGNSA. The CDR3 loop spans 16 amino acids. V gave up 1 base and J gave up 9 bases; unmatched junction bases: 9. The CDR3 DNA is TGTGCCAGCAGCTTAGAGGCGTCTAGCGGGAGAGGTGAGCAGTTCTTC. Encoded protein: CASSLEASSGRGEQFF.

The rearrangement uses TRBV4-1 and TRBJ2-7; 9 bases match TRBD1. The V gene end was trimmed by 0 bases and the J gene end by 6 bases; junction bases not matched to a gene: 6. CDR1 MGHRA and CDR2 YSYEKL come from the germline V gene. There are 15 residues in the CDR3. CDR3: CASSQDPGTGREQYF. DNA for the CDR3: TGCGCCAGCAGCCAAGACCCCGGGACAGGGCGCGAGCAGTACTTC.

The V and J genes are TRBV19 and TRBJ2-1; perhaps TRBD1 as D (6 bases). The CDR3 spans 14 residues. Germline V CDR1 and CDR2: LNHDA, SQIVND (reference sequence). The V gene lost 2 bases and the J gene lost 7 bases, with 12 bases spanning the gap. Here the CDR3 reads CASSIYGRGNEQFF. CDR3 nucleotide sequence: TGTGCCAGTAGTATATATGGTAGGGGGAATGAGCAGTTCTTC.

The rearrangement joins TRBV7-2 to TRBJ1-5; TRBD1 might be the D (6 bases). The V and J ends lost 1 base and 7 bases respectively, with 8 bases between them. The length of the CDR3 is 13 residues. Germline CDR1 reads SGHTA; CDR2 reads FQGNSA. CDR3 bases: TGTGCCAGCAGCTTAGACAGGGAACAGCCCCAGCATTTT. Translating it yields CASSLDREQPQHF.

The chain links TRBV30 to TRBJ1-2; a weak D match, TRBD1 (5 bases). The CDR3 loop spans 16 amino acids. Germline V gene sequence: CDR1 GTSNPN, CDR2 SVGIG (reference sequence). V shed 0 bases and J shed 4 bases, with 18 bases lying between them. The CDR3 coding sequence is TGTGCCTGGAGTGTACATTTCAGGGCGGGGGGCTATGGCTACACCTTC. Its translation is CAWSVHFRAGGYGYTF.

The rearrangement uses TRBV28 and TRBJ2-1, with 9 nucleotides matching TRBD2. The CDR3 sequence is 15 residues long. Germline loops: CDR1 MDHEN, CDR2 SYDVKM. V was pared by 2 bases and J by 8 bases, with 7 bases of the junction left unmatched. DNA for the CDR3: TGTGCCAGCAGTTTAGGCCTAGCGGGATCAGATGAGCAGTTCTTC. Its translation is CASSLGLAGSDEQFF.

This sequence joins TRBV12-3 or TRBV12-4 and TRBJ2-1, with D tentatively TRBD2 (6 bases). Trimming shortened V by 5 bases and J by 13 bases, and 12 bases separated the two germline ends. There are 11 residues in the CDR3. The CDR3 DNA follows: TGTGCCAGCAGTGCACTAGCCCAACAGTTCTTC. Amino acids: CASSALAQQFF.

The gene calls are TRBV4-3 and TRBJ1-3; TRBD1 is a possible D gene (5 bases). V was pared by 4 bases and J by 1 base, with 8 bases between. The CDR3 length is 14 residues. Germline CDR1 is LGHNA and CDR2 is YSLEER. For the CDR3, the DNA is TGCGCCAGCAGCCCGCAGGGTTCTGGAAACACCATATATTTT. Translation gives CASSPQGSGNTIYF.

The chain is built from TRBV5-4 and TRBJ1-2; 7 positions match TRBD1. Germline values: CDR1 SGHNT, CDR2 YYREEE (reference sequence). With 4 bases clipped from V and 2 bases from J, the junction kept 2 bases outside the gene matches. This CDR3 comprises 13 residues. Here the CDR3 reads CASSPDRNYGYTF. In nucleotides, the CDR3 is TGTGCCAGCAGCCCGGACAGGAACTATGGCTACACCTTC. The complete variable domain, with remaining parts taken from reference TRBV5-4 and TRBJ1-2, reads ETGVTQSPTHLIKTRGQQVTLRCSSQSGHNTVSWYQQALGQGPQFIFQYYREEENGRGNFPPRFSGLQFPNYSSELNVNALELDDSALYLCASSPDRNYGYTFGSGTRLTVV.

This chain links TRBV19 with TRBJ2-7, with TRBD1 matching over 11 bases. Looked up from germline, CDR1 is LNHDA and CDR2 is SQIVND (reference sequence). The CDR3 is 14 residues long. The junction had 6 bases not matched to a gene; V was cut back by 3 bases and J by 8 bases. CDR3 protein: CASSMGTGGGKQYF. CDR3 DNA sequence: TGTGCCAGTAGTATGGGGACAGGGGGTGGTAAGCAGTACTTC. The whole variable domain, remainder taken from reference TRBV19 and TRBJ2-7, is DGGITQSPKYLFRKEGQNVTLSCEQNLNHDAMYWYRQDPGQGLRLIYYSQIVNDFQKGDIAEGYSVSREKKESFPLTVTSAQKNPTAFYLCASSMGTGGGKQYFGPGTRLTVT.

The V gene is TRBV23-1, the J gene TRBJ2-1, with 10 bases identical to TRBD1. TRBV23-1 is noted as an ORF with a role that remains uncertain. Trimming took 4 bases from V and 7 from J; bases not matched to a gene: 10. CDR3 length: 16 residues. The CDR3 loop reads CASSPSGTGDENEQFF. CDR3 in DNA: TGCGCCAGCAGTCCCTCAGGGACAGGGGACGAGAATGAGCAGTTCTTC.

This clone was counted once. The genes are TRBV6-4 and TRBJ1-1; the D gene is possibly TRBD1 (5 bases). The CDR3 loop spans 13 amino acids. Trimming shortened V by 6 bases and J by 4 bases, and 12 bases separated the two germline ends. Germline V gene lookup returns CDR1 MRHNA and CDR2 SNTAGT. This chain's CDR3 is CASRMTAFTEAFF. In DNA form, the CDR3 reads TGTGCCAGCAGAATGACAGCTTTCACTGAAGCTTTCTTT.

This rearrangement joins TRBV19 to TRBJ1-4; TRBD1 aligns across 10 bases. V gave up 3 bases and J gave up 8 bases; unmatched junction bases: 9. The germline V gene encodes CDR1 LNHDA and CDR2 SQIVND (reference sequence). CDR3 length equals 16 residues. CDR3 sequence reads: CASSIIDRDRGEKLFF. CDR3 coding DNA: TGTGCCAGTAGTATTATTGACCGGGACAGGGGAGAAAAACTGTTTTTT.

This chain connects TRBV6-5 to TRBJ2-7; D uncertain. The CDR3 contains 16 residues. Trimming pared 3 bases from V and 0 bases from J, leaving 15 bases between. Germline V gene lookup returns CDR1 MNHEY and CDR2 SVGAGI. The CDR3 coding sequence is TGTGCCAGCAGTTATAGTCGGAGAGTAAGCTCCTACGAGCAGTACTTC. Its translation: CASSYSRRVSSYEQYF.

The chain employs TRBV5-1 and TRBJ2-7; 7 bases match TRBD2. This CDR3 is 16 amino acids long. V gave up 0 bases and J gave up 4 bases; unmatched junction bases: 10. Germline V lookup: CDR1 SGHRS, CDR2 YFSETQ. Here the CDR3 DNA reads TGCGCCAGCAGCTTGGCCCGACAATCGGGGGGTTACGAGCAGTACTTC. Translation: CASSLARQSGGYEQYF.

This rearrangement joins TRBV5-4 to TRBJ2-5; D gene unclear. The germline V gene has CDR1 SGHNT and CDR2 YYREEE (reference sequence). The CDR3 covers 15 residues. Trimming pared 1 base from V and 1 base from J, leaving 11 bases between. CDR3 residues: CASSLSPRRQETQYF. The CDR3 coding sequence is TGTGCCAGCAGCTTGAGTCCTAGGCGCCAAGAGACCCAGTACTTC.

The chain carries TRBV6-6 and TRBJ1-5; 7 bases map to TRBD1. There are 14 residues in the CDR3. The germline V gene encodes CDR1 MNHNY and CDR2 SVGAGI (reference sequence). Trimming at V came to 5 bases and at J to 5 bases, leaving 6 bases not matched to a gene. CDR3 in amino acids: CASSTSTGYQPQHF. CDR3 DNA sequence: TGTGCCAGCAGTACATCGACAGGGTATCAGCCCCAGCATTTT.

The chain joins TRBV3-1 (or the pseudogene TRBV3-2) to TRBJ2-2; TRBD1 aligns across 8 bases. Germline trimming cut 5 bases from V and 7 bases from J; bases unmatched to any gene: 12. There are 16 residues in the CDR3. Per germline, CDR1 LGHDT and CDR2 YNNKEL (reference sequence). The CDR3 nucleotides read TGTGCCAGCAGCTTAACCGGGACAGGTATTGGCGGGGAGCTGTTTTTT. This gives the protein CASSLTGTGIGGELFF.

The chain links TRBV18 to TRBJ1-5, with a tentative D call TRBD1 (5 bases). Trimming removed 0 bases from V and 4 bases from J, with 10 bases in between. The CDR3 extends over 15 amino acids. Germline V gives CDR1 KGHSH, CDR2 LQKENI. CDR3 sequence: CASSPPGGENQPQHF. Written as DNA, the CDR3 is TGTGCCAGCTCACCACCGGGGGGTGAAAATCAGCCCCAGCATTTT.

This chain connects TRBV15 to TRBJ2-2, with 8 bases matching TRBD1. The germline V gene encodes CDR1 LNHNV and CDR2 YYDKDF (reference sequence). V trimming: 1 base; J trimming: 1 base; junction bases outside the gene matches: 2. This CDR3 spans 16 amino acids. CDR3 sequence reads: CATSRVGTGNTGELFF. The CDR3 coding sequence is TGTGCCACCAGCAGAGTGGGGACAGGGAACACCGGGGAGCTGTTTTTT. The full variable domain, its missing parts supplied by reference TRBV15 and TRBJ2-2, is DAMVIQNPRYQVTQFGKPVTLSCSQTLNHNVMYWYQQKSSQAPKLLFHYYDKDFNNEADTPDNFQSRRPNTSFCFLDIRSPGLGDTAMYLCATSRVGTGNTGELFFGEGSRLTVL.

The table lists this clone with a count of one. The rearrangement joins TRBV6-6 to TRBJ1-6, with 9 nucleotides matching TRBD1. Germline V gene sequence: CDR1 MNHNY, CDR2 SVGAGI (reference sequence). V shed 5 bases, J shed 9 bases, and the junction held 14 bases outside the gene matches. The CDR3 is made up of 17 amino acids. In nucleotides, the CDR3 is TGTGCCAGCAGTCAAACAGGGGGCGGATCAGTAGGTTCACCCCTCCACTTT. Translation gives CASSQTGGGSVGSPLHF.

This chain uses TRBV5-4 with TRBJ1-2; 9 bases map to TRBD1. In germline, CDR1 is SGHNT, CDR2 YYREEE (reference sequence). The CDR3 covers 14 residues. V dropped 4 bases and J dropped 3; count of bases not matched to a gene: 4. CDR3 bases: TGTGCCAGCAGCGAACAGGGGGCGGACTATGGCTACACCTTC. This gives the protein CASSEQGADYGYTF.

This clone was found once. The rearrangement links TRBV7-2 to TRBJ1-4; possibly TRBD1 for D (5 bases). CDR1 and CDR2 (germline): SGHTA, FQGNSA. V lost 1 base and J 5 bases, leaving 8 bases between the germline ends. The CDR3 runs 14 residues. CDR3 DNA: TGTGCCAGCAGCTTAGGTTCAGGGAATGAAAAACTGTTTTTT. It yields the protein CASSLGSGNEKLFF.

Only one count was recorded for this clone. V is TRBV7-8 and J is TRBJ2-5; 9 bases agree with TRBD2. Trimming cost V 2 bases and J 2 bases; bases outside gene matches: 12. Germline assignment: CDR1 SGHVS and CDR2 FQNEAQ. This CDR3 has 18 amino acids. This chain's CDR3 is CASSLWLEVTSGQETQYF. The CDR3 DNA is TGTGCCAGCAGCTTATGGTTAGAGGTGACTAGCGGTCAAGAGACCCAGTACTTC.

This clone was picked up a small number of times. The chain combines TRBV18 with TRBJ2-2, with 8 nucleotides matching TRBD1. This CDR3 contains 16 residues. Germline CDR1 is KGHSH and CDR2 is LQKENI. V gave up 5 bases and J gave up 3 bases; unmatched junction bases: 8. The CDR3 DNA follows: TGTGCCAGCTCATCTCGGACAGGGTGGGACACCGGGGAGCTGTTTTTT. Translating gives CASSSRTGWDTGELFF.

The chain joins TRBV5-6 to TRBJ2-7; TRBD1 matches at 8 bases. Germline V gene data show CDR1 as SGHDT and CDR2 as YYEEEE. V lost 0 bases and J lost 3; bases outside the gene matches: 2. There are 14 residues in the CDR3. The CDR3 region is CASSLGGQGYEQYF. CDR3 coding DNA: TGTGCCAGCAGCTTGGGAGGACAGGGCTACGAGCAGTACTTC.

V usage is TRBV5-1 and J usage is TRBJ2-1; maybe TRBD2 (6 bases). The V and J ends lost 8 bases and 1 base respectively, with 16 bases between them. The CDR3 has 15 amino acids. Germline CDR1 and CDR2: SGHRS and YFSETQ. Here the CDR3 reads CASTTGDGSYNEQFF. The CDR3 region has the DNA TGCGCCAGTACGACGGGAGACGGGTCCTACAATGAGCAGTTCTTC.

The chain is built from TRBV21-1 and TRBJ2-7; TRBD1, the D gene given by the table, was not confirmed from the DNA. TRBV21-1 is a pseudogene. The CDR3 consists of 14 residues. The CDR3 DNA reads as TGTGCCAGCAGCAAGGGACAGGGGAGCTACGAGCAGTACTTC. Translation: CASSKGQGSYEQYF.